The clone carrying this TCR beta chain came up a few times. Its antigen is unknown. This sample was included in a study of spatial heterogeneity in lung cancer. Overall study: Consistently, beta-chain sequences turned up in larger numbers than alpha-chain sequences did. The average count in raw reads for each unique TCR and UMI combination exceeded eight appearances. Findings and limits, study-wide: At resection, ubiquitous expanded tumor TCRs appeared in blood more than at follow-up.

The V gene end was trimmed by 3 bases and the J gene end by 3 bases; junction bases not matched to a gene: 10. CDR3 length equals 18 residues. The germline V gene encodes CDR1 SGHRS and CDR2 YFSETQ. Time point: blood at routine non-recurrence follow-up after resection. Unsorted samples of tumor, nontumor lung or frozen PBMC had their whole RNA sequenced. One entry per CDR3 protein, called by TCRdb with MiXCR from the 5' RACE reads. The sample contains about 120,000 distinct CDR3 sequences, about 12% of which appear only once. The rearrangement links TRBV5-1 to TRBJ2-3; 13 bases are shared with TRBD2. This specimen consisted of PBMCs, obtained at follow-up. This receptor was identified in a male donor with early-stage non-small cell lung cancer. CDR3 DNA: TGCGCCAGCAGCTCCGCGACTAGCGGGGGGCCCCCGACAGATACGCAGTATTTT. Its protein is CASSSATSGGPPTDTQYF. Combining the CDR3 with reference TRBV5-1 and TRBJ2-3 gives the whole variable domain KAGVTQTPRYLIKTRGQQVTLSCSPISGHRSVSWYQQTPGQGLQFLFEYFSETQRNKGNFPGRFSGRQFSNSRSEMNVSTLELGDSALYLCASSSATSGGPPTDTQYFGPGTRLTVL.